Detailed here is one T cell receptor beta chain. The antigen is unknown. This sample was taken from a study of cytomegalovirus exposure and HLA in healthy donors. General study findings and limits: In most subjects, TCR beta sequences reportedly gave accurate predictions of HLA-A and HLA-B alleles. In vitro testing confirmed a few CMV-associated chains as specific for CMV antigens.

It was with 60 Vbeta and 13 Jbeta primers that the PCR ran. Generated by immunoSEQ multiplex PCR, the TCRdb table keeps only in-frame clones and is missing some. The sample shows roughly 110,000 clones, about four fifths of them seen only once. Per germline, CDR1 SGHKS and CDR2 YYEKEE (reference sequence). The CDR3 loop spans 16 amino acids. Unmatched junction bases numbered 8, after V lost 1 base and J lost 7 bases. The sample was PBMCs. The chain has TRBV5-5 and TRBJ1-5; 10 nucleotides line up with TRBD1. The TCR was taken from a woman between 45 and 60 years old in good health and CMV-seropositive. The CDR3 is CASSLSGTGASQPQHF. As DNA, the CDR3 is TGTGCCAGCAGCTTGAGTGGGACAGGGGCTAGCCAGCCCCAGCATTTT.